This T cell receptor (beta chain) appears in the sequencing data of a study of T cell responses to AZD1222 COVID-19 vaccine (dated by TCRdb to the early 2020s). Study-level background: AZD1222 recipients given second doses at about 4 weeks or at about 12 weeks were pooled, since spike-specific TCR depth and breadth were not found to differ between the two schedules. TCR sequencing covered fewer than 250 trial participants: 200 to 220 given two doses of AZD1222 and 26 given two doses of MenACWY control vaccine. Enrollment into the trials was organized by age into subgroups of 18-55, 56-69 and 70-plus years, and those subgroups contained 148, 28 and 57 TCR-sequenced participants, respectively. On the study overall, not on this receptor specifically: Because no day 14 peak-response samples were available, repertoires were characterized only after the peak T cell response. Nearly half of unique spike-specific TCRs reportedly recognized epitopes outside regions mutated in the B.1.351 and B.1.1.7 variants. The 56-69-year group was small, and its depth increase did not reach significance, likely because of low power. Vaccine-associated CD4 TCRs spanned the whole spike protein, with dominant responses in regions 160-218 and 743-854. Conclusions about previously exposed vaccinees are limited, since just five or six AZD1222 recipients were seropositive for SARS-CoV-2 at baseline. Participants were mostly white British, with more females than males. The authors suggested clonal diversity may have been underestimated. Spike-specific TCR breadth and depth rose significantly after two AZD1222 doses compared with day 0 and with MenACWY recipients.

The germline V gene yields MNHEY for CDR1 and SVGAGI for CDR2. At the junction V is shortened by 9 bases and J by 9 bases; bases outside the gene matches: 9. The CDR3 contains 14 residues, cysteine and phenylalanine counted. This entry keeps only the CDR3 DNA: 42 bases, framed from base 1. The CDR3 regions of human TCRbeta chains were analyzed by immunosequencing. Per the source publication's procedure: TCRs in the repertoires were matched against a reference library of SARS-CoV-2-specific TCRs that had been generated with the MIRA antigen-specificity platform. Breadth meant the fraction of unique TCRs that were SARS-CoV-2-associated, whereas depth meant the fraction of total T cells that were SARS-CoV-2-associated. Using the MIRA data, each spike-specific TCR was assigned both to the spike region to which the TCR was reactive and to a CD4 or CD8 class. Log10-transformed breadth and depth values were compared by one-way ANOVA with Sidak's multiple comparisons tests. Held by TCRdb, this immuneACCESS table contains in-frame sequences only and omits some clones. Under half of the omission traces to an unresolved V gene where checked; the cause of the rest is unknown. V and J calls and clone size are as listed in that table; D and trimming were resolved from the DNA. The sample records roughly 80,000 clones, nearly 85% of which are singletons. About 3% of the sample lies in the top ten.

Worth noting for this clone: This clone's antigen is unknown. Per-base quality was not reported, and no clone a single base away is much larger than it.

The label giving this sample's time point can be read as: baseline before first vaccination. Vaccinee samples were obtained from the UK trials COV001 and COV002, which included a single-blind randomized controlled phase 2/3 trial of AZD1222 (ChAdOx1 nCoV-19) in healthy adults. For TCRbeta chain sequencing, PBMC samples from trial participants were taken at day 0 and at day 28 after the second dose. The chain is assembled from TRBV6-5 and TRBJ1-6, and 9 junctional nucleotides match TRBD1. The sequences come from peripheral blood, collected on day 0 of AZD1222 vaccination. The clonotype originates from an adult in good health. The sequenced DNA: TGTGCCAGGTATTGGGACAGGGTTGTTTCACCCCTCCACTTT. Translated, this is CARYWDRVVSPLHF.